A single sample is the source of the 18 T cell receptor beta chains below, sequenced in a study of blood T cell repertoires in COVID-19. Method: immunoSEQ multiplex PCR; TCRdb's copy keeps in-frame clones and lacks some. The sample consists of some 40,000 clones, about 89% of them appearing once. Sequenced material: peripheral blood. The origin of the receptors is a man aged 45-65 years with active COVID-19.

This sequence joins TRBV5-1 and TRBJ1-1; 12 bases map to TRBD1. The CDR3 covers 19 residues. Per germline, CDR1 SGHRS and CDR2 YFSETQ. V lost 4 bases to trimming and J lost 1 base; unmatched junction nucleotides: 14. Here the CDR3 reads CASSARLRDRGLPNTEAFF. In DNA form, the CDR3 reads TGCGCCAGCAGCGCACGCCTCCGGGACAGGGGGCTCCCGAACACTGAAGCTTTCTTT.

The CDR3 region is CASSLQSNTYEQYF. In DNA form, the CDR3 reads TGTGCCAGCAGCCTGCAGTCAAATACCTACGAGCAGTACTTC. V usage is TRBV11-1 and J usage is TRBJ2-7; no clear D. CDR1 is SGHAT, CDR2 FQDESV, per germline (reference sequence). The CDR3 has 14 residues. Trimming removed 5 bases from V and 2 bases from J, with 13 bases in between.

The V call is TRBV27, the J call TRBJ1-1; TRBD1 might be the D (5 bases). Deletions cut 3 bases from V and 4 bases from J, with 12 bases between. The length of the CDR3 is 14 residues. CDR1 is MNHEY, CDR2 SMNVEV, per germline (reference sequence). The CDR3 sequence is CASSLGPRGTEAFF. CDR3 coding DNA: TGTGCCAGCAGTTTGGGGCCTCGCGGCACTGAAGCTTTCTTT.

The CDR3 DNA reads TGTGCCAGCAGCCAGGTCTCCGGGACAGCTAACTATGGCTACACCTTC. This codes for CASSQVSGTANYGYTF. The chain has TRBV7-9 and TRBJ1-2; 7 bases match TRBD1. The V gene end was trimmed by 5 bases and the J gene end by 0 bases; junction bases not matched to a gene: 9. The germline gives CDR1 SEHNR, CDR2 FQNEAQ (reference sequence). The CDR3 consists of 16 residues.

This rearrangement joins TRBV2 to TRBJ2-2; maybe TRBD1 (5 bases). The CDR3 loop spans 15 amino acids. V gave up 1 base and J gave up 4 bases, with 10 bases separating them. The germline V gene encodes CDR1 SNHLY and CDR2 FYNNEI. The CDR3 spells CASSEDRSPTGELFF. CDR3 nucleotides: TGTGCCAGCAGTGAAGACAGGTCGCCCACCGGGGAGCTGTTTTTT. The whole variable domain, remainder taken from reference TRBV2 and TRBJ2-2, is EPEVTQTPSHQVTQMGQEVILRCVPISNHLYFYWYRQILGQKVEFLVSFYNNEISEKSEIFDDQFSVERPDGSNFTLKIRSTKLEDSAMYFCASSEDRSPTGELFFGEGSRLTVL.

The V gene is TRBV25-1, the J gene TRBJ2-2, with 7 nucleotides matching TRBD1. V shed 10 bases, J shed 6 bases, and the junction held 5 bases outside the gene matches. The CDR3 consists of 12 residues. The V gene's germline CDR1 is MGHDK and CDR2 SYGVNS. DNA of the CDR3: TGTGCCACCCGAAGGGGGCCCGGGGAGCTGTTTTTT. This encodes CATRRGPGELFF.

The chain uses TRBV5-1 and TRBJ2-3, with D maybe TRBD2 (6 bases). Trimming removed 2 bases from V and 0 bases from J, with 10 bases in between. The CDR3 covers 15 residues. Germline V gene data show CDR1 as SGHRS and CDR2 as YFSETQ. CDR3 DNA sequence: TGCGCCAGCAGCTTATTAGCGGAGAGCACAGATACGCAGTATTTT. Its translation: CASSLLAESTDTQYF.

The chain is built from TRBV10-1 and TRBJ1-6; the D is unclear. V was shortened by 9 bases and J by 0 bases, with 15 bases between the two germline ends. The CDR3 extends over 16 amino acids. Germline CDR1 and CDR2: WNHNN and SYGVQD (reference sequence). The CDR3 nucleotides read TGCGCCAGACCTTCACAGTCCTGCTCCTATAATTCACCCCTCCACTTT. It specifies CARPSQSCSYNSPLHF.

Comments on this clone: The identical CDR3 is also encoded by other nucleotide sequences in the sample. The gene calls are TRBV27 and TRBJ2-2; 7 nucleotides line up with TRBD1. Per the germline V gene, CDR1 is MNHEY and CDR2 is SMNVEV (reference sequence). V shed 8 bases, J shed 1 base, and the junction held 4 bases outside the gene matches. This CDR3 spans 14 amino acids. CDR3 nucleotides: TGTGCCAGCCGTAGGGGGCGGAACACCGGGGAGCTGTTTTTT. This translates into CASRRGRNTGELFF.

The genes are TRBV6-5 and TRBJ1-2; 8 bases agree with TRBD1. From germline, CDR1 is MNHEY and CDR2 SVGAGI. CDR3 length equals 13 residues. The ends lost 5 bases at V and 7 bases at J; junction bases unmatched: 6. CDR3 residues: CASSRSTGAGYTF. CDR3 sequence (DNA): TGTGCCAGCAGTCGTTCGACAGGGGCTGGCTACACCTTC.

The CDR3 DNA is TGTGCTAGTGGGCCATCGGGTCTGAAGGCCGGGGAGCTGTTTTTT. This gives the protein CASGPSGLKAGELFF. The rearrangement uses TRBV12-5 and TRBJ2-2; D gene ambiguous. CDR1 is LGHNT and CDR2 is FRNRAP in the germline V gene. Trimming pared 6 bases from V and 6 bases from J, leaving 17 bases between. CDR3 length: 15 residues.

The chain uses TRBV5-1 and TRBJ1-1, with D unresolved. Deletions cut 5 bases from V and 1 base from J, with 15 bases between. The CDR3 has 15 residues. Germline CDR1 and CDR2: SGHRS and YFSETQ. The CDR3 DNA is TGCGCCAGCAGTGCCAACAGCCCACCGAACACTGAAGCTTTCTTT. The encoded protein is CASSANSPPNTEAFF.

The chain combines TRBV6-6 with TRBJ2-6; the D is unclear. The V end was cut by 2 bases, the J end by 2 bases, with 7 bases between. Per the germline V gene, CDR1 is MNHNY and CDR2 is SVGAGI (reference sequence). There are 15 residues in the CDR3. The CDR3 sequence is CASSYKRAGANVLTF. The DNA for the CDR3 is TGTGCCAGCAGTTACAAGCGTGCTGGGGCCAACGTCCTGACTTTC.

Only a few counts were recorded for this clone. The CDR3 spells CASTWDRGYNEQFF. The CDR3 nucleotides read TGTGCCAGCACTTGGGACAGGGGGTACAATGAGCAGTTCTTC. This chain joins TRBV6-5 and TRBJ2-1, with 11 nucleotides matching TRBD1. The CDR3 contains 14 residues. CDR1 and CDR2 (germline): MNHEY, SVGAGI. V shed 7 bases, J shed 4 bases, and the junction held 3 bases outside the gene matches.

This clone was counted a single time. The genes are TRBV19 and TRBJ1-5, with no clear D. V was pared by 3 bases and J by 5 bases, with 14 bases between. The CDR3 consists of 15 residues. CDR1 and CDR2 from the germline V gene are LNHDA and SQIVND (reference sequence). This chain's CDR3 is CASSILPVQDQPQHF. CDR3 DNA sequence: TGTGCCAGTAGTATTCTGCCGGTTCAGGATCAGCCCCAGCATTTT. The whole variable domain, filled in from reference TRBV19 and TRBJ1-5, reads DGGITQSPKYLFRKEGQNVTLSCEQNLNHDAMYWYRQDPGQGLRLIYYSQIVNDFQKGDIAEGYSVSREKKESFPLTVTSAQKNPTAFYLCASSILPVQDQPQHFGDGTRLSIL.

The CDR3 coding sequence is TGTGCCAGCACCCCTGGACTAGCGGACACCGGGGAGCTGTTTTTT. Amino acid sequence: CASTPGLADTGELFF. The gene calls are TRBV2 and TRBJ2-2, with 10 bases identical to TRBD2. This CDR3 contains 15 residues. CDR1 and CDR2 (germline): SNHLY, FYNNEI. The V and J ends lost 7 bases and 3 bases, in that order; junction bases with no gene match: 5.

This clone was seen a single time. CDR3 in amino acids: CASSSPLGNNEKLFF. DNA for the CDR3: TGTGCCAGCAGTTCCCCCCTCGGGAATAATGAAAAACTGTTTTTT. The chain couples TRBV6-6 to TRBJ1-4; the D is unclear. Trimming shortened V by 4 bases and J by 4 bases, and 13 bases separated the two germline ends. CDR1 MNHNY and CDR2 SVGAGI come from the germline V gene (reference sequence). The CDR3 length is 15 residues.

The table lists this clone with a count of one. The V call is TRBV3-1 (or the pseudogene TRBV3-2), the J call TRBJ1-2, with TRBD1 matching 8 bases. CDR3 length: 13 amino acids. CDR1 and CDR2 from the germline V gene are LGHDT and YNNKEL (reference sequence). The junction had 5 bases not matched to a gene; V was cut back by 3 bases and J by 8 bases. Here the CDR3 reads CASSHRQGRGYTF. The CDR3 DNA is TGTGCCAGCAGCCATCGACAGGGGAGAGGCTACACCTTC.